Here is one T cell receptor (beta chain) with its context. This clonotype was seen ten or more times. Its cognate antigen has yet to be identified. Base qualities are not provided; no much larger clone lies one nucleotide away. The entry originates in a study of T cells in Graves' hyperthyroidism and ophthalmopathy (dated by TCRdb to 2018 to 2020). Study-level background: Peripheral blood samples were taken at initial diagnosis, before any treatment was given. TCR V-J signatures able to tell the groups apart were searched for in a discovery cohort of 100 or so patients, of whom over 40 had Graves' ophthalmopathy and 57 had stable Graves' hyperthyroidism. Whether ophthalmopathy could be predicted prospectively was tested in an independent validation cohort made up of roughly 20 hyperthyroidism patients plus 17 patients who later progressed to ophthalmopathy. The approximately 100 discovery patients were divided at random into training and test sets in a 7:3 ratio. In roughly six Graves' hyperthyroidism patients, the study also compared T-cell repertoires from thyroid tissue with T-cell repertoires from blood. Following sampling, methimazole starting at 30 mg daily was given to hyperthyroidism patients, and high-dose intravenous methylprednisolone was given to ophthalmopathy patients. TCR Vbeta CDR3 sequencing of 120 to 150 peripheral blood samples (over 40 ophthalmopathy, 70 to 85 hyperthyroidism and approximately 17 progressor patients) is reported in the paper.

The TCR beta CDR3 regions were amplified from the RNA transcripts. The TCR CDR3 was subjected to a first round of RT-PCR using the HTBI primer set and the Qiagen OneStep RT-PCR kit. A second multiplex PCR round built the libraries, followed by size selection and purification. Libraries were sequenced paired-end with 100 bp reads on an Illumina HiSeq2000. The authors' pipeline ran thus. SOAPnuke was used to process the raw data, with reads discarded if the reads contained adapters or uncalled bases, had a mean Phred below 15, or lacked an exact constant-primer or identifier match. COPE v1.2.5 was used to merge high-quality paired reads, and clonotypes were defined as unique nucleotide sequences. Clonotypes were aligned to IMGT TRBV, TRBD and TRBJ reference segments using MiTCR v1.1. Analysis was restricted to V-J combinations with a frequency above 0.0001, which covered roughly 99% of repertoires. The TCS score was defined as F50 (clonal expansion) divided by E x V (chaos), with BLOSUM62-based TCRdist calculated between CDR3 peptides within each V-J. Welch's t-statistics and random forest reduced roughly 530 V-J features to 13, which were used in a naive Bayes classifier (R e1071). The similarity between thyroid and blood repertoires was quantified using the Morisita-Horn index. TCRdb reanalyzed the raw reads on its own, using fastp at Q25 for trimming and MiXCR for clone calling, and kept in-frame beta chains. CDR3 protein sequences are deduplicated, and each keeps its most common genes and DNA. These V and J calls are TCRdb output, not the study's own analysis. Recorded for this sample are hundreds of thousands of distinct CDR3 sequences; about 14% of them occurred a single time. Clones ranked in the top ten supply 4% to 5.5% of the sample.

Results the study describes overall, beyond this receptor: Most expanded thyroid clonotypes (frequency above 0.001) were also detected in blood, a finding suggesting that blood repertoires may reflect thyroid immune responses. Ophthalmopathy was separated from stable hyperthyroidism by a 13 V-J signature model, with over 85% sensitivity and 81% to 82% specificity obtained in cross-validation and 80%/75% obtained in testing. No statistical method was used to set the sample size in advance, and investigators knew the group allocation. During validation, the model predicted progression to ophthalmopathy a median of around 7 months ahead of onset, with almost 71% sensitivity and less than 85% specificity.

Moderately to severely active disease, a Clinical Activity Score of at least 3, a NOSPECS grade of at least 4, and a duration under 3 months were present in ophthalmopathy patients. Any patient with an uncontrolled infection, another autoimmune disease, pregnancy or lactation was excluded. Clinical symptoms, serum thyroxine and TRAb, thyroid ultrasound, and orbital computed tomography formed the basis for the diagnoses. Ficoll-Paque density gradient centrifugation was used to isolate PBMCs from around 10 ml of fresh peripheral blood. Trizol reagent was used to extract total RNA, and RNA quality was then checked on an Agilent 2100 Bioanalyzer. V and J are truncated by 6 bases and 4 bases respectively, leaving an intervening sequence of 15 bases. Looking up the germline V gene yields CDR1 MDHEN and CDR2 SYDVKM. From the cysteine through the phenylalanine, the CDR3 covers 14 amino acids. The read is trimmed to its CDR3 DNA, 42 bases read in frame from base 1.

The V gene is TRBV28 and the J gene is TRBJ1-1; the D gene is unclear. Sequencing was carried out using blood. This TCR was sampled from a middle-aged woman with Graves' ophthalmopathy. The CDR3 region reads CASSAEGWVTEAFF. The nucleotide sequence reads as follows: TGTGCCAGCAGCGCCGAAGGGTGGGTCACTGAAGCTTTCTTT.